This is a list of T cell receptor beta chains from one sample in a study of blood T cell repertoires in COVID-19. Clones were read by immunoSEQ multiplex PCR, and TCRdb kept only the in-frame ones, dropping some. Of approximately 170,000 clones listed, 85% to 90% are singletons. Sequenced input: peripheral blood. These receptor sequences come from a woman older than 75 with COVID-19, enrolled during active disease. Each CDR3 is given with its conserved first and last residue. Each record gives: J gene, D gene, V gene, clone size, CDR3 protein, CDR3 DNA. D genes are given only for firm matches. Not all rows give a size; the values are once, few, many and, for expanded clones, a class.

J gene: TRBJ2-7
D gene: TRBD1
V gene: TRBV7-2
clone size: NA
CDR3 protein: CASSSTGGWAYEQYF
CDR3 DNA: TGTGCCAGCAGCTCTACAGGGGGTTGGGCGTACGAGCAGTACTTC

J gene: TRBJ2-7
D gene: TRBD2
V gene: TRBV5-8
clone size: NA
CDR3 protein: CASSKGLAGEREQYF
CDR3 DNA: TGTGCCAGCAGCAAGGGACTAGCGGGAGAAAGGGAGCAGTACTTC

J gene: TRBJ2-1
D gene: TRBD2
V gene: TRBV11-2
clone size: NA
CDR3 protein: CASSKLAGHNEQFF
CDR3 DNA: TGTGCCAGCTCTAAACTAGCGGGCCACAATGAGCAGTTCTTC

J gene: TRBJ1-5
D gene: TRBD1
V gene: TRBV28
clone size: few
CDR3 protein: CASSPRQGVGQPQHF
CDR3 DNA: TGTGCCAGCAGTCCGCGACAGGGGGTTGGTCAGCCCCAGCATTTT

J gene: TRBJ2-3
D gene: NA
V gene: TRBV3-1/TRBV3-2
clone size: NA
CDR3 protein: CARLYETDTQYF
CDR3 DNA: TGTGCTCGCCTCTACGAGACAGATACGCAGTATTTT

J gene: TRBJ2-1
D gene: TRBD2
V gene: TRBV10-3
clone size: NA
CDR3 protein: CAISGTGLAARSSYNEQFF
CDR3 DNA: TGTGCCATCAGTGGAACCGGACTAGCGGCCAGGAGCTCCTACAATGAGCAGTTCTTC

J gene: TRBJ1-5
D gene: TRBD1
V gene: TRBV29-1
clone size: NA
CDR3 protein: CSVGDRDNQPQHF
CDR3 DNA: TGCAGCGTTGGTGACAGGGACAATCAGCCCCAGCATTTT

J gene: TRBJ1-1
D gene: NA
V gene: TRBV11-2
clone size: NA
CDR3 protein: CASSLTGTNTEAFF
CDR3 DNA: TGTGCCAGCAGCTTAACAGGGACGAACACTGAAGCTTTCTTT

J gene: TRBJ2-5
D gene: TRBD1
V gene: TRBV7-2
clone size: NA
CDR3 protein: CASSLGGDREETQYF
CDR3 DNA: TGTGCCAGCAGCTTAGGTGGGGACAGGGAAGAGACCCAGTACTTC

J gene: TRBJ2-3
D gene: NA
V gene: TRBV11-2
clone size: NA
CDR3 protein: CASSLEDWGTGDTDTQYF
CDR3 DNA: TGTGCCAGCAGCTTAGAGGATTGGGGAACGGGAGACACAGATACGCAGTATTTT

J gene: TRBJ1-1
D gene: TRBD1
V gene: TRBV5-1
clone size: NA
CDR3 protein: CASSPNNRGANTEAFF
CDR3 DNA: TGCGCCAGCAGCCCCAATAACAGGGGAGCCAACACTGAAGCTTTCTTT

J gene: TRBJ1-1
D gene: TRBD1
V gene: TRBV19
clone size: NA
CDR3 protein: CASTRTGMATEAFF
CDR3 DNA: TGTGCCAGTACCCGGACAGGGATGGCCACTGAAGCTTTCTTT

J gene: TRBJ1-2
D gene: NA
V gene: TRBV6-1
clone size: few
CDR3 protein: CASSEMSAVYGYTF
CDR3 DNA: TGTGCCAGCAGTGAAATGTCGGCGGTTTATGGCTACACCTTC

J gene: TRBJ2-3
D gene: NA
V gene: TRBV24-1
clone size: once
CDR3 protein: CATSDRSGRTDTQYF
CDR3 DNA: TGTGCCACCAGTGATAGGTCAGGGCGCACAGATACGCAGTATTTT

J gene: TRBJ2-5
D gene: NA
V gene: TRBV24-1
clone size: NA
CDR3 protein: CATSERQGLAETQYF
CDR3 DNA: TGTGCCACCAGTGAAAGGCAGGGGCTGGCAGAGACCCAGTACTTC

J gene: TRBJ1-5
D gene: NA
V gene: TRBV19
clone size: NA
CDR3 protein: CASSIGDSYQPQHF
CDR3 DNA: TGTGCCAGTAGTATTGGCGACAGCTATCAGCCCCAGCATTTT

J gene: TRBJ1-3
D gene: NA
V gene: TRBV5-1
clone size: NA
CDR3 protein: CASAADYGGISGNTIYF
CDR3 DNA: TGCGCCAGCGCAGCGGATTACGGGGGGATCTCTGGAAACACCATATATTTT

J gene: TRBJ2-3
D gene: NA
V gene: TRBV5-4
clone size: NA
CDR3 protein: CASSLGTNPDTQYF
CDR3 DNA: TGTGCCAGCAGCTTGGGTACAAACCCAGATACGCAGTATTTT

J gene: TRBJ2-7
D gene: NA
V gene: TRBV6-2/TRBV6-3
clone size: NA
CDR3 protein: CASSYTHLKLPSTSSYEQYF
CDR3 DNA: TGTGCCAGCAGTTATACCCACCTCAAGCTCCCCTCGACTAGCTCCTACGAGCAGTACTTC

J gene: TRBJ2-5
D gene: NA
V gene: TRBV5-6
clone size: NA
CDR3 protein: CASSLRGVQETQYF
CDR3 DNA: TGTGCCAGCAGCTTGCGGGGAGTCCAAGAGACCCAGTACTTC

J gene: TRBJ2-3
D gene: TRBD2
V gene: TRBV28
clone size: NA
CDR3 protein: CASSFIFGTSSTDTQYF
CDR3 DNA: TGTGCCAGCAGTTTCATTTTTGGGACTAGCAGCACAGATACGCAGTATTTT

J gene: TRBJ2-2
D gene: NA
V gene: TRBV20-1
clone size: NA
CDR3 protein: CSASSGNTGELFF
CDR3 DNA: TGCAGTGCTAGTTCAGGGAACACCGGGGAGCTGTTTTTT

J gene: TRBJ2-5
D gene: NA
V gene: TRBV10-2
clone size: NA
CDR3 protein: CASSVPTEETQYF
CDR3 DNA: TGCGCCAGCAGTGTCCCAACGGAAGAGACCCAGTACTTC

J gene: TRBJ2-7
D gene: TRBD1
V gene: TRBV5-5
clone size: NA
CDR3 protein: CASSPGQGAGYEQYF
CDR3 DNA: TGTGCCAGCAGCCCGGGCCAGGGGGCCGGGTACGAGCAGTACTTC

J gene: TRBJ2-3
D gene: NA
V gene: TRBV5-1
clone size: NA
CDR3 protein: CASRAWADGDTQYF
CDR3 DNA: TGCGCCAGCAGAGCTTGGGCAGATGGTGATACGCAGTATTTT

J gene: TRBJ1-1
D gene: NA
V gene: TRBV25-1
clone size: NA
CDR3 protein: CASSATGRTEAFF
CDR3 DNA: TGTGCCAGCAGTGCTACGGGGAGAACTGAAGCTTTCTTT

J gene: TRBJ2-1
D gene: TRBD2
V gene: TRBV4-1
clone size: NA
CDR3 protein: CASSRTSGGRRDEQFF
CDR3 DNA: TGCGCCAGCAGCAGGACTAGCGGGGGGCGTAGGGATGAGCAGTTCTTC